Presented here are 18 T cell receptor beta chains from one specimen sequenced in a study of blood T cell repertoires in COVID-19. The data were produced by immunoSEQ multiplex PCR, yet TCRdb's version contains in-frame clones alone and is incomplete. Of about 180,000 clones detected, about 90% appear once; the ten largest clones hold around 1.2%. The sequencing sample was made of PBMCs or T cells enriched from blood (not recorded which). These receptors were obtained from a human donor with acute COVID-19. The donor label of this sample is uncertain.

V gene TRBV5-4 combines with J gene TRBJ1-2; D may be TRBD1 (6 bases). Between the trimmed V and J ends, which lost 4 bases and 6 bases, there was a span of 16 bases. CDR1 is SGHNT and CDR2 is YYREEE in the germline V gene (reference sequence). This CDR3 spans 14 amino acids. The CDR3 region has the DNA TGTGCCAGCAGCGTTGGGGGCAGGGTGGATGGCTACACCTTC. The encoded protein is CASSVGGRVDGYTF. Full variable domain (outside the CDR3, taken from reference TRBV5-4 and TRBJ1-2): ETGVTQSPTHLIKTRGQQVTLRCSSQSGHNTVSWYQQALGQGPQFIFQYYREEENGRGNFPPRFSGLQFPNYSSELNVNALELDDSALYLCASSVGGRVDGYTFGSGTRLTVV.

This clone was counted a few times. The chain joins TRBV5-1 to TRBJ1-2; weak D call: TRBD1 (5 bases). V was clipped by 4 bases and J by 7 bases, with 14 bases between them. Germline V lookup: CDR1 SGHRS, CDR2 YFSETQ. CDR3 length: 13 amino acids. The chain's CDR3 is CASSPRETGGYTF. Here the CDR3 DNA reads TGCGCCAGCAGCCCCAGGGAAACCGGTGGCTACACCTTC.

The chain is built from TRBV15 and TRBJ2-5; D gene unclear. The V gene lost 0 bases and the J gene lost 5 bases, with 10 bases spanning the gap. This CDR3 is 14 amino acids long. Germline V gene data show CDR1 as LNHNV and CDR2 as YYDKDF (reference sequence). As DNA, the CDR3 is TGTGCCACCAGCAGAGAGCAGCGTTCGGAGACCCAGTACTTC. It translates to CATSREQRSETQYF.

V usage is TRBV6-5 and J usage is TRBJ2-7; 7 bases agree with TRBD1. The CDR3 extends over 14 amino acids. The V and J ends lost 6 bases and 1 base, in that order; junction bases with no gene match: 6. Germline-derived CDR1 and CDR2 are MNHEY and SVGAGI. CDR3 in DNA: TGTGCCAGCAGGTCGGGACAGAATTCCTACGAGCAGTACTTC. It specifies CASRSGQNSYEQYF.

The chain has TRBV19 and TRBJ1-1, with TRBD1 matching 8 bases. CDR1 and CDR2 from the germline V gene are LNHDA and SQIVND (reference sequence). V trimming: 5 bases; J trimming: 4 bases; junction bases outside the gene matches: 15. The CDR3 covers 17 residues. CDR3 protein: CASSPRQGKGGGTEAFF. In nucleotides, the CDR3 is TGTGCCAGTAGTCCAAGACAGGGGAAGGGAGGCGGCACTGAAGCTTTCTTT. Using reference TRBV19 and TRBJ1-1 for the parts outside the CDR3, the full variable domain is DGGITQSPKYLFRKEGQNVTLSCEQNLNHDAMYWYRQDPGQGLRLIYYSQIVNDFQKGDIAEGYSVSREKKESFPLTVTSAQKNPTAFYLCASSPRQGKGGGTEAFFGQGTRLTVV.

This clone appeared once. The chain couples TRBV5-1 to TRBJ2-1; the match to TRBD1 covers 7 bases. The CDR3 runs 15 residues. The ends lost 4 bases at V and 5 bases at J; junction bases unmatched: 9. CDR1 is SGHRS and CDR2 is YFSETQ in the germline V gene. CDR3 sequence (DNA): TGCGCCAGCAGCCAAAGACAGGGCGGGCACAATGAGCAGTTCTTC. Amino acid sequence: CASSQRQGGHNEQFF.

This chain joins TRBV25-1 and TRBJ2-7; D unresolved. This CDR3 region has 12 residues. Per germline, CDR1 MGHDK and CDR2 SYGVNS. Trimming removed 5 bases at V and 5 bases at J, with 10 bases between. CDR3 in amino acids: CASSNLLDEQYF. CDR3 coding DNA: TGTGCCAGCAGTAACCTCTTAGACGAGCAGTACTTC.

The rearrangement joins TRBV30 to TRBJ2-7; a weak D match, TRBD2 (5 bases). Germline assignment: CDR1 GTSNPN and CDR2 SVGIG (reference sequence). The CDR3 is 11 amino acids. Trimming took 2 bases from V and 9 from J, leaving 11 bases between them. In DNA, the CDR3 is TGTGCCTGGAGTACGGGGAACGGGCAGTACTTC. It codes for CAWSTGNGQYF. The complete variable domain, with remaining parts taken from reference TRBV30 and TRBJ2-7, reads SQTIHQWPATLVQPVGSPLSLECTVEGTSNPNLYWYRQAAGRGLQLLFYSVGIGQISSEVPQNLSASRPQDRQFILSSKKLLLSDSGFYLCAWSTGNGQYFGPGTRLTVT.

This chain links TRBV27 with TRBJ1-2; TRBD1 is a possible D gene (5 bases). Germline V gene sequence: CDR1 MNHEY, CDR2 SMNVEV (reference sequence). This CDR3 is built from 13 residues. Deletions cut 3 bases from V and 8 bases from J, with 13 bases between. The CDR3 region is CASSFATERGYTF. CDR3 coding DNA: TGTGCCAGCAGTTTCGCGACAGAACGCGGCTACACCTTC.

This clone appeared a few times. The CDR3 nucleotides read TGCGCCAGAGTCGAGAGCTCTGGGGCCAACGTCCTGACTTTC. Its translation is CARVESSGANVLTF. The chain has TRBV10-1 and TRBJ2-6, with D uncertain. CDR1 and CDR2 (germline): WNHNN, SYGVQD (reference sequence). This CDR3 is built from 14 residues. The V end was cut by 9 bases, the J end by 0 bases, with 9 bases between.

This clone occurred once. The chain recombines TRBV7-2 with TRBJ2-5; D might be TRBD2 (6 bases). Trimming pared 1 base from V and 5 bases from J, leaving 11 bases between. Per germline, CDR1 SGHTA and CDR2 FQGNSA. The CDR3 sequence is 14 residues long. This CDR3 reads CASSLELRGETQYF. The DNA for the CDR3 is TGTGCCAGCAGCTTAGAATTACGGGGGGAGACCCAGTACTTC.

The chain recombines TRBV6-1 with TRBJ2-7; no firm D call. V shed 1 base and J shed 2 bases, with 6 bases lying between them. The CDR3 is made up of 13 amino acids. Germline values: CDR1 MNHNS, CDR2 SASEGT. CDR3 nucleotide sequence: TGTGCCAGCAGTGAAGAAAAGCCCTACGAGCAGTACTTC. Amino acids: CASSEEKPYEQYF.

The chain links TRBV6-5 to TRBJ2-1; D unclear. Germline values: CDR1 MNHEY, CDR2 SVGAGI. This CDR3 spans 13 amino acids. Trimming shortened V by 7 bases and J by 6 bases, and 13 bases separated the two germline ends. DNA of the CDR3: TGTGCCAGCATACGGGTCGTAGGCAATGAGCAGTTCTTC. Protein sequence: CASIRVVGNEQFF.

This chain connects TRBV6-2 or TRBV6-3 to TRBJ2-3; possibly TRBD1 for D (5 bases). The CDR3 loop spans 17 amino acids. Deletions cut 6 bases from V and 3 bases from J, with 22 bases between. Germline CDR1 and CDR2: MNHEY and SVGEGT. CDR3 region: CASSWRGSRTKTDTQYF. Here the CDR3 DNA reads TGTGCCAGCAGCTGGAGAGGTTCCCGGACAAAAACAGATACGCAGTATTTT.

The chain joins TRBV30 to TRBJ2-5, with D possibly TRBD1 on 5 matching bases. V was cut by 1 base and J by 2 bases, with 8 bases left in between. The CDR3 contains 13 residues. Looked up from germline, CDR1 is GTSNPN and CDR2 is SVGIG (reference sequence). In nucleotides, the CDR3 is TGTGCCTGGAGTGCAGGGTTGCAAGAGACCCAGTACTTC. Translating it yields CAWSAGLQETQYF.

The rearrangement uses TRBV5-4 and TRBJ1-2; D is unclear. CDR1 SGHNT and CDR2 YYREEE come from the germline V gene (reference sequence). The CDR3 contains 13 residues. With 0 bases removed from V and 0 bases from J, the gap between germline ends came to 3 bases. The DNA of the CDR3 is TGTGCCAGCAGCTTGGACACTAACTATGGCTACACCTTC. Protein sequence: CASSLDTNYGYTF.

This clone was recorded only once. Within the sample, other DNA sequences also encode this same CDR3. The chain links TRBV9 to TRBJ2-7, with TRBD1 matching over 9 bases. V was clipped by 2 bases and J by 2 bases; unmatched bases: 2. The germline gives CDR1 SGDLS, CDR2 YYNGEE. The CDR3 covers 14 residues. CDR3 in amino acids: CASSVGQGPYEQYF. The CDR3 DNA is TGTGCCAGCAGCGTGGGACAGGGCCCCTACGAGCAGTACTTC.

This clone came up once. V gene TRBV19 combines with J gene TRBJ1-3, with D maybe TRBD1 (5 bases). Germline CDR1 LNHDA, CDR2 SQIVND (reference sequence). The V end was cut by 7 bases, the J end by 3 bases, with 16 bases between. The CDR3 contains 15 residues. The chain's CDR3 is CASKHPKGVGNTIYF. The CDR3 coding sequence is TGTGCCAGTAAGCACCCCAAAGGGGTTGGAAACACCATATATTTT.